The next 32 T cell receptor beta chains were all read from a single sample in a study of shared clonotypes between healthy human individuals. Using immunoSEQ multiplex PCR, the repertoire was profiled, and TCRdb retains in-frame clones only, with some absent. Of millions of clones in the sample, roughly 93% were seen once. The sequencing input was naive CD4+ T cells from PBMCs. Specified subset: CD45RA+ positively selected. These receptors all come from a man between 18 and 35 years old in good health. Some clones in this sample may be carry-over from other donors' samples.

V usage is TRBV29-1 and J usage is TRBJ2-3, with D perhaps TRBD1 (6 bases). V shed 5 bases and J shed 2 bases, with 14 bases lying between them. CDR1 is SQVTM, CDR2 ANQGSEA, per germline. This CDR3 spans 14 amino acids. CDR3 nucleotide sequence: TGCAGCGTTCGGTTCCAGGGGCCCACAGATACGCAGTATTTT. Its translation is CSVRFQGPTDTQYF.

This sequence joins TRBV11-2 and TRBJ1-2; 10 nucleotides match TRBD1. Germline lookup yields CDR1 SGHAT and CDR2 FQNNGV. V lost 6 bases to trimming and J lost 5 bases; unmatched junction nucleotides: 9. This CDR3 has 15 residues. The chain's CDR3 is CASRSGTGAKYGYTF. In DNA form, the CDR3 reads TGTGCCAGCAGGTCCGGGACAGGGGCAAAATATGGCTACACCTTC. Full variable domain (rest looked up from reference TRBV11-2 and TRBJ1-2): EAGVAQSPRYKIIEKRQSVAFWCNPISGHATLYWYQQILGQGPKLLIQFQNNGVVDDSQLPKDRFSAERLKGVDSTLKIQPAKLEDSAVYLCASRSGTGAKYGYTFGSGTRLTVV.

CDR3 protein: CAWTGLADRPGNEQFF. In nucleotides, the CDR3 is TGTGCCTGGACGGGACTAGCGGACCGTCCTGGCAATGAGCAGTTCTTC. The chain uses TRBV30 and TRBJ2-1, with 11 bases fitting TRBD2. The CDR3 loop spans 16 amino acids. The ends lost 4 bases at V and 6 bases at J; junction bases unmatched: 11. Germline V gene data show CDR1 as GTSNPN and CDR2 as SVGIG (reference sequence).

On this clone itself: Within the sample, other DNA sequences also encode this same CDR3. This chain connects TRBV7-2 to TRBJ1-2; tentative D call: TRBD1 (5 bases). Germline-derived CDR1 and CDR2 are SGHTA and FQGNSA. The CDR3 is made up of 12 amino acids. V lost 3 bases and J 8 bases, leaving 10 bases between the germline ends. The CDR3 region is CASSLGLDGYTF. Here the CDR3 DNA reads TGTGCCAGCAGCTTGGGACTTGACGGCTACACCTTC.

Worth noting for this clone: This sample includes further DNA sequences coding for the same CDR3. The rearrangement links TRBV9 to TRBJ1-1, with D tentatively TRBD1 (6 bases). Per germline, CDR1 SGDLS and CDR2 YYNGEE. Deletions cut 0 bases from V and 1 base from J, with 10 bases between. This CDR3 comprises 15 residues. The CDR3 nucleotides read TGTGCCAGCAGCGTAGAGGGACACCCGAACACTGAAGCTTTCTTT. Amino acids: CASSVEGHPNTEAFF.

The chain joins TRBV29-1 to TRBJ2-1; 10 bases align to TRBD1. In germline, CDR1 is SQVTM, CDR2 ANQGSEA. This CDR3 region has 12 residues. The V and J ends lost 4 bases and 7 bases, in that order; junction bases with no gene match: 1. The CDR3 nucleotides are TGCAGCGTTGGACAGGGGGCGAATGAGCAGTTCTTC. It is translated as CSVGQGANEQFF.

The count of this clone is one. This sample includes further DNA sequences coding for the same CDR3. The chain carries TRBV7-2 and TRBJ2-6; D remains unclear. Trimming removed 4 bases at V and 0 bases at J, with 4 bases between. CDR1 and CDR2 (germline): SGHTA, FQGNSA. CDR3 length equals 14 residues. The CDR3 DNA sequence: TGTGCCAGCAGCTCCGACTCTGGGGCCAACGTCCTGACTTTC. Translation gives CASSSDSGANVLTF.

The chain links TRBV28 to TRBJ2-6; no definite D call. CDR1 is MDHEN and CDR2 is SYDVKM in the germline V gene. There are 14 residues in the CDR3. The germline V and J ends were trimmed by 6 bases and 0 bases, with 6 bases remaining between them. CDR3 sequence: CASRTNSGANVLTF. CDR3 nucleotides: TGTGCCAGCAGAACCAACTCTGGGGCCAACGTCCTGACTTTC.

The chain combines TRBV14 with TRBJ1-4; TRBD1 matches 7 bases. CDR1 and CDR2 from the germline V gene are SGHDN and FVKESK. The CDR3 is 16 residues long. V shed 3 bases, J shed 8 bases, and the junction held 12 bases outside the gene matches. CDR3 coding DNA: TGTGCCAGCAGCCAGGGGTTGACAGGGAGGAGCGAAAAACTGTTTTTT. This codes for CASSQGLTGRSEKLFF.

The V call is TRBV15, the J call TRBJ2-3; D is undetermined. The CDR3 covers 14 residues. Germline CDR1 reads LNHNV; CDR2 reads YYDKDF (reference sequence). Trimming took 0 bases from V and 9 from J, leaving 13 bases between them. CDR3 in DNA: TGTGCCACCAGCAGAGATGAAGGTGTTCCCACGCAGTATTTT. Protein sequence: CATSRDEGVPTQYF.

Here the CDR3 reads CASSLVDYEQYF. In DNA form, the CDR3 reads TGTGCCAGCAGCTTAGTCGATTACGAGCAGTACTTC. This sequence joins TRBV7-2 and TRBJ2-7; no definite D call. Trimming cost V 1 base and J 4 bases, with 5 bases left between them. The CDR3 has 12 residues. From germline, CDR1 is SGHTA and CDR2 FQGNSA.

The V call is TRBV2, the J call TRBJ1-4, with a weak D call TRBD1 (5 bases). The CDR3 is 17 residues long. The V gene's germline CDR1 is SNHLY and CDR2 FYNNEI. The V gene lost 1 base and the J gene lost 0 bases, with 12 bases spanning the gap. The CDR3, as DNA: TGTGCCAGCAGTGAAGGGGCGACAGACCCAACTAATGAAAAACTGTTTTTT. This gives the protein CASSEGATDPTNEKLFF.

The rearrangement uses TRBV28 and TRBJ2-6; 12 nucleotides agree with TRBD1. V trimming: 2 bases; J trimming: 4 bases; junction bases outside the gene matches: 6. CDR1 and CDR2 (germline): MDHEN, SYDVKM. This CDR3 comprises 18 residues. The CDR3 sequence is CASSLLGQGARGANVLTF. The CDR3 bases are TGTGCCAGCAGTTTACTGGGACAGGGGGCACGGGGGGCCAACGTCCTGACTTTC.

This rearrangement joins TRBV9 to TRBJ1-5, with D tentatively TRBD1 (5 bases). CDR3 length equals 15 residues. Between the trimmed V and J ends, which lost 4 bases and 0 bases, there was a span of 11 bases. Germline V gene lookup returns CDR1 SGDLS and CDR2 YYNGEE. The CDR3 coding sequence is TGTGCCAGCAGCCCCGGGACGGCTAGCAATCAGCCCCAGCATTTT. Amino acids: CASSPGTASNQPQHF.

This rearrangement joins TRBV7-9 to TRBJ2-2; weak D call: TRBD1 (6 bases). The CDR3 contains 14 residues. V lost 5 bases and J 6 bases, leaving 13 bases between the germline ends. The V gene's germline CDR1 is SEHNR and CDR2 FQNEAQ (reference sequence). The CDR3 sequence: CASSTTGWAGELFF. As DNA, the CDR3 is TGTGCCAGCAGCACCACAGGGTGGGCCGGGGAGCTGTTTTTT.

The V gene is TRBV4-1, the J gene TRBJ2-1; 14 bases are shared with TRBD2. Germline CDR1 and CDR2: MGHRA and YSYEKL. The V and J ends lost 1 base and 9 bases, in that order; junction bases with no gene match: 5. The CDR3 loop spans 16 amino acids. The CDR3 DNA is TGCGCCAGCAGCCAAGTCCGACTAGCGGGAGGGTTTGAGCAGTTCTTC. It codes for CASSQVRLAGGFEQFF.

The count of this clone is one. The genes are TRBV9 and TRBJ1-3, with a weak D call TRBD1 (6 bases). The CDR3 consists of 16 residues. The ends were cut back, 7 bases at V and 0 bases at J, with 17 bases in the middle. From germline, CDR1 is SGDLS and CDR2 YYNGEE. CDR3 DNA: TGTGCCAGCTCTATAGGACAGACCAGCTCTGGAAACACCATATATTTT. Translating gives CASSIGQTSSGNTIYF.

The genes are TRBV19 and TRBJ2-3; D is unresolved. V was pared by 10 bases and J by 0 bases, with 11 bases between. Germline V CDR1 and CDR2: LNHDA, SQIVND (reference sequence). The CDR3 spans 13 residues. CDR3 DNA: TGTGCCACTAGGACCACTAGCACAGATACGCAGTATTTT. It codes for CATRTTSTDTQYF.

This clone came up once. The chain joins TRBV18 to TRBJ1-1; D is unresolved. The V gene's germline CDR1 is KGHSH and CDR2 LQKENI. Between the trimmed V and J ends, which lost 3 bases and 2 bases, there was a span of 13 bases. The CDR3 totals 15 residues. The CDR3, as DNA: TGTGCCAGCTCACCCTTCGGCAGCAAAAACACTGAAGCTTTCTTT. The encoded protein is CASSPFGSKNTEAFF.

This clone was seen more than once but under ten times. J is TRBJ1-1 and V is TRBV5-1, with D perhaps TRBD1 (6 bases). This CDR3 is 11 amino acids long. V was trimmed by 2 bases and J by 8 bases, leaving 7 bases between them. Germline CDR1 is SGHRS and CDR2 is YFSETQ. The CDR3 is CASSFDREAFF. The CDR3 DNA sequence: TGCGCCAGCAGCTTCGACAGGGAAGCTTTCTTT.

This clone has a single count. The chain carries TRBV27 and TRBJ1-2, with D unresolved. CDR1 and CDR2 from the germline V gene are MNHEY and SMNVEV (reference sequence). V shed 6 bases and J shed 8 bases, with 13 bases lying between them. This CDR3 comprises 12 residues. The chain's CDR3 is CASSTNLGGYTF. CDR3 in DNA: TGTGCCAGCAGCACCAACCTGGGGGGCTACACCTTC.

CDR3 nucleotides: TGTGCCATCACACGGGAGCCCTCCGAAAAACTGTTTTTT. This codes for CAITREPSEKLFF. This chain connects TRBV10-3 to TRBJ1-4, with D hard to call. CDR1 and CDR2 (germline): ENHRY, SYGVKD. The CDR3 sequence is 13 residues long. V was pared by 7 bases and J by 8 bases, with 14 bases between.

This chain connects TRBV18 to TRBJ2-7, with D possibly being TRBD2 (5 bases). Germline V CDR1 and CDR2: KGHSH, LQKENI. Trimming removed 8 bases at V and 3 bases at J, with 17 bases between. This CDR3 is 14 amino acids long. Here the CDR3 reads CASARSLGSYEQYF. DNA for the CDR3: TGTGCCAGCGCTCGCTCCCTTGGGAGCTACGAGCAGTACTTC.

The chain combines TRBV5-6 with TRBJ2-5; no clear D. The CDR3 totals 12 residues. Deletions cut 4 bases from V and 2 bases from J, with 6 bases between. From germline, CDR1 is SGHDT and CDR2 YYEEEE. This CDR3 is CASSPRQETQYF. CDR3 in DNA: TGTGCCAGCAGCCCTCGACAAGAGACCCAGTACTTC.

The chain carries TRBV7-9 and TRBJ2-1, with 13 bases aligning to TRBD2. CDR3 length: 16 residues. The germline V gene encodes CDR1 SEHNR and CDR2 FQNEAQ (reference sequence). With V trimmed by 5 bases and J by 7 bases, 8 bases remained unmatched. The CDR3, as DNA: TGTGCCAGCAGCCCTTGGACTAGCGGGAGACGTAATGAGCAGTTCTTC. Its translation is CASSPWTSGRRNEQFF. Full variable domain (missing parts from reference TRBV7-9 and TRBJ2-1): DTGVSQNPRHKITKRGQNVTFRCDPISEHNRLYWYRQTLGQGPEFLTYFQNEAQLEKSRLLSDRFSAERPKGSFSTLEIQRTEQGDSAMYLCASSPWTSGRRNEQFFGPGTRLTVL.

Note on this clone: At one end the junction does not follow the germline gene, possibly because of a read error. The CDR3 nucleotides are TGTGCCACTCCGACTTCAAGGGTCCCTCGGCACTTC. Protein sequence: CATPTSRVPRHF. The chain recombines TRBV27 with TRBJ2-4; D is uncertain. The germline gives CDR1 MNHEY, CDR2 SMNVEV (reference sequence). This CDR3 contains 12 residues.

The chain couples TRBV18 to TRBJ2-3; 11 bases are a match to TRBD2. Germline V lookup: CDR1 KGHSH, CDR2 LQKENI. J lost 5 bases, V lost 4 bases, and 8 bases had no gene match. This CDR3 contains 16 residues. The CDR3 loop is CASSLLAGGPGDTQYF. Here the CDR3 DNA reads TGTGCCAGCTCACTATTAGCGGGAGGGCCCGGAGATACGCAGTATTTT.

The chain joins TRBV29-1 to TRBJ2-3; the D is unclear. The germline V gene has CDR1 SQVTM and CDR2 ANQGSEA. This CDR3 has 10 residues. Trimming left V 7 bases short and J 4 bases short, with 6 bases between. The CDR3 coding sequence is TGCAGCGGCCGATCAGATACGCAGTATTTT. This encodes CSGRSDTQYF.

The chain employs TRBV10-3 and TRBJ2-3; D perhaps matches TRBD1 (6 bases). Germline V CDR1 and CDR2: ENHRY, SYGVKD. CDR3 size: 15 residues. Trimming removed 9 bases at V and 4 bases at J, with 20 bases between. CDR3: CAIHQQGGQSDTQYF. As DNA, the CDR3 is TGTGCCATTCATCAACAGGGTGGACAATCAGATACGCAGTATTTT.

The chain is built from TRBV18 and TRBJ1-3; TRBD1 matches at 7 bases. The germline V gene encodes CDR1 KGHSH and CDR2 LQKENI. CDR3 length: 17 amino acids. V lost 3 bases, J lost 0 bases, and 8 bases stayed unmatched. The CDR3 nucleotides read TGTGCCAGCTCACCGACATCGGACAGGAGCTCTGGAAACACCATATATTTT. Residues: CASSPTSDRSSGNTIYF.

V and J are TRBV5-1 and TRBJ1-4; 8 positions agree with TRBD1. The CDR3 runs 15 residues. After removal of 1 base from V and 8 bases from J, the junction contained 7 bases not matched to a gene. Germline CDR1 reads SGHRS; CDR2 reads YFSETQ. The CDR3 reads CASSLLTGGGEKLFF. CDR3 coding DNA: TGCGCCAGCAGCTTGTTAACAGGGGGAGGGGAAAAACTGTTTTTT. Complete variable domain (other parts from reference TRBV5-1 and TRBJ1-4): KAGVTQTPRYLIKTRGQQVTLSCSPISGHRSVSWYQQTPGQGLQFLFEYFSETQRNKGNFPGRFSGRQFSNSRSEMNVSTLELGDSALYLCASSLLTGGGEKLFFGSGTQLSVL.

This chain joins TRBV5-4 and TRBJ1-2; TRBD1 aligns across 10 bases. The CDR3 runs to 13 residues. V was clipped by 4 bases and J by 11 bases; unmatched bases: 8. Germline CDR1 SGHNT, CDR2 YYREEE (reference sequence). CDR3 loop: CASSPGQGVGYTF. The CDR3 region has the DNA TGTGCCAGCAGCCCTGGACAGGGGGTTGGGTACACCTTC. Full variable domain (remainder filled in from reference TRBV5-4 and TRBJ1-2): ETGVTQSPTHLIKTRGQQVTLRCSSQSGHNTVSWYQQALGQGPQFIFQYYREEENGRGNFPPRFSGLQFPNYSSELNVNALELDDSALYLCASSPGQGVGYTFGSGTRLTVV.